One and the same sample provided the 22 T cell receptor beta chains below, sequenced in a study of cytomegalovirus exposure and HLA in healthy donors. Primers for the PCR totalled 60 Vbeta and 13 Jbeta. Generated by immunoSEQ multiplex PCR, the TCRdb table keeps only in-frame clones and is missing some. The sample comprises about 120,000 clones, 15% of which are singletons, and 1.9% rests with the top ten. The sequenced sample consisted of PBMCs. Receptors were obtained from a young woman in good health and CMV-seronegative.

The CDR3 reads CASNRGGQGSEAFF. CDR3 nucleotides: TGTGCCAGCAACCGAGGTGGGCAGGGTTCTGAAGCTTTCTTT. The chain combines TRBV9 with TRBJ1-1, with a possible D match to TRBD1 (5 bases). Germline V CDR1 and CDR2: SGDLS, YYNGEE. V was clipped by 6 bases and J by 6 bases, with 18 bases between them. This CDR3 region has 14 residues.

The rearrangement uses TRBV28 and TRBJ2-7, with 12 bases fitting TRBD1. J lost 3 bases, V lost 6 bases, and 6 bases had no gene match. This CDR3 region has 15 residues. Germline V gene lookup returns CDR1 MDHEN and CDR2 SYDVKM. The CDR3 bases are TGTGCCAGCAGCCAGGGACAGGGGGCCCTCTACGAGCAGTACTTC. This codes for CASSQGQGALYEQYF. Complete variable domain (other parts from reference TRBV28 and TRBJ2-7): DVKVTQSSRYLVKRTGEKVFLECVQDMDHENMFWYRQDPGLGLRLIYFSYDVKMKEKGDIPEGYSVSREKKERFSLILESASTNQTSMYLCASSQGQGALYEQYFGPGTRLTVT.

This clone was observed a few times. The rearrangement joins TRBV14 to TRBJ2-3; 12 nucleotides agree with TRBD2. The germline V gene encodes CDR1 SGHDN and CDR2 FVKESK. CDR3 size: 15 residues. V lost 6 bases, J lost 3 bases, and 4 bases stayed unmatched. For the CDR3, the DNA is TGTGCCAGCAGTCCTCTAGCGGGAGGGACAGATACGCAGTATTTT. Translated: CASSPLAGGTDTQYF.

This clone was picked up a small number of times. The V call is TRBV29-1, the J call TRBJ2-3, with TRBD1 identical over 9 bases. The CDR3 runs to 13 residues. Germline CDR1 is SQVTM and CDR2 is ANQGSEA. With V trimmed by 7 bases and J by 6 bases, 8 bases remained unmatched. CDR3 residues: CSGGDRARDTQYF. The CDR3 DNA is TGCAGCGGGGGGGACAGGGCCCGGGATACGCAGTATTTT.

This clone appeared a few times. The chain carries TRBV9 and TRBJ2-1; the D gene is possibly TRBD2 (6 bases). CDR1 is SGDLS and CDR2 is YYNGEE in the germline V gene. This CDR3 contains 15 residues. V lost 0 bases to trimming and J lost 7 bases, with 14 bases between them. The CDR3 region is CASSVGLARVNEQFF. DNA of the CDR3: TGTGCCAGCAGCGTAGGGCTAGCGAGAGTGAATGAGCAGTTCTTC. Full variable domain (remainder filled in from reference TRBV9 and TRBJ2-1): DSGVTQTPKHLITATGQRVTLRCSPRSGDLSVYWYQQSLDQGLQFLIQYYNGEERAKGNILERFSAQQFPDLHSELNLSSLELGDSALYFCASSVGLARVNEQFFGPGTRLTVL.

V is TRBV7-2 and J is TRBJ1-1, with 8 bases that match TRBD1. The V gene's germline CDR1 is SGHTA and CDR2 FQGNSA. The CDR3 is 15 amino acids. The ends lost 6 bases at V and 6 bases at J; junction bases unmatched: 12. CDR3 sequence (DNA): TGTGCCAGCAGTCTCCGGGACAGGCCTAAACCTGAAGCTTTCTTT. Protein: CASSLRDRPKPEAFF.

This clone was seen only once. The J gene is TRBJ2-1, the V gene TRBV10-3, with 11 bases lining up with TRBD2. The CDR3 length is 14 residues. The V gene end was trimmed by 5 bases and the J gene end by 10 bases; junction bases not matched to a gene: 7. Germline lookup yields CDR1 ENHRY and CDR2 SYGVKD. The chain's CDR3 is CAISSLAGDGEQFF. In nucleotides, the CDR3 is TGTGCCATCAGTTCACTAGCGGGAGATGGGGAGCAGTTCTTC.

This sequence joins TRBV19 and TRBJ2-1; D gene uncertain. The CDR3 has 15 residues. From germline, CDR1 is LNHDA and CDR2 SQIVND (reference sequence). V was clipped by 7 bases and J by 9 bases, with 22 bases between them. This CDR3 is CASTLRIDFKLEQFF. CDR3 nucleotides: TGTGCCAGTACCCTCAGAATAGACTTTAAACTTGAGCAGTTCTTC. Looking up the rest from reference TRBV19 and TRBJ2-1 gives the full variable domain: DGGITQSPKYLFRKEGQNVTLSCEQNLNHDAMYWYRQDPGQGLRLIYYSQIVNDFQKGDIAEGYSVSREKKESFPLTVTSAQKNPTAFYLCASTLRIDFKLEQFFGPGTRLTVL.

The chain uses TRBV27 and TRBJ2-2; TRBD1 matches at 7 bases. There are 15 residues in the CDR3. V lost 3 bases, J lost 4 bases, and 5 bases stayed unmatched. Germline V CDR1 and CDR2: MNHEY, SMNVEV (reference sequence). CDR3 bases: TGTGCCAGCAGTTTGGCTACAGGGGTCACCGGGGAGCTGTTTTTT. Translating gives CASSLATGVTGELFF.

The chain is built from TRBV6-4 and TRBJ2-3, with D possibly matching TRBD2 (6 bases). The V gene's germline CDR1 is MRHNA and CDR2 SNTAGT. V lost 0 bases to trimming and J lost 0 bases, with 10 bases between them. There are 16 residues in the CDR3. CDR3 DNA: TGTGCCAGCAGTGACTCGTGGGGGACTAGCACAGATACGCAGTATTTT. This gives the protein CASSDSWGTSTDTQYF.

In its sample, this clone was seen a few times. The rearrangement links TRBV4-3 to TRBJ1-2; TRBD1 might be the D (5 bases). There are 15 residues in the CDR3. The V and J ends lost 0 bases and 2 bases respectively, with 10 bases between them. CDR1 is LGHNA, CDR2 YSLEER, per germline. The CDR3 nucleotides are TGCGCCAGCAGCCAAGATCCGGGGGAAAACTATGGCTACACCTTC. This codes for CASSQDPGENYGYTF.

V and J are TRBV6-5 and TRBJ1-5; tentative D call: TRBD1 (5 bases). The germline CDR1 and CDR2 sequences are MNHEY and SVGAGI. The length of the CDR3 is 12 residues. V was trimmed by 8 bases and J by 11 bases, leaving 16 bases between them. The CDR3, as DNA: TGTGCCAGCGGTCTCTCCCGGGGGTCCCAGCATTTT. Translated: CASGLSRGSQHF.

This clone was found a few times. V gene TRBV4-1 combines with J gene TRBJ1-1; TRBD1 might be the D (5 bases). The germline V gene has CDR1 MGHRA and CDR2 YSYEKL. CDR3 length: 15 amino acids. V was shortened by 0 bases and J by 0 bases, with 8 bases between the two germline ends. CDR3 DNA: TGCGCCAGCAGCCAAGAAGCGGGGGTGAACACTGAAGCTTTCTTT. It is translated as CASSQEAGVNTEAFF.

The gene calls are TRBV9 and TRBJ2-4, with 7 nucleotides matching TRBD1. The germline V gene has CDR1 SGDLS and CDR2 YYNGEE. This CDR3 has 12 amino acids. With V trimmed by 4 bases and J by 8 bases, 3 bases remained unmatched. CDR3 in DNA: TGTGCCAGCAGCCGCACAGGGGACATTCAGTACTTC. Translated: CASSRTGDIQYF.

The genes are TRBV5-6 and TRBJ2-2; the match to TRBD1 covers 10 bases. Looked up from germline, CDR1 is SGHDT and CDR2 is YYEEEE. This CDR3 is built from 13 residues. Trimming removed 7 bases from V and 8 bases from J; junction bases left unmatched: 5. The CDR3 sequence is CASDRGPGGELFF. The CDR3 DNA reads TGTGCCAGCGACAGGGGGCCTGGAGGGGAGCTGTTTTTT.

V gene TRBV30 combines with J gene TRBJ1-2, with a possible D match to TRBD1 (5 bases). The V end lost 3 bases, the J end lost 3 bases, and 8 bases lay between the germline ends. CDR3 length equals 12 residues. Germline CDR1 is GTSNPN and CDR2 is SVGIG (reference sequence). Here the CDR3 DNA reads TGTGCCTGGAGCGGACAACACTATGGCTACACCTTC. It translates to CAWSGQHYGYTF.

The chain employs TRBV9 and TRBJ2-2; D is ambiguous. Germline CDR1 is SGDLS and CDR2 is YYNGEE. The CDR3 contains 15 residues. The V gene lost 3 bases and the J gene lost 0 bases, with 9 bases spanning the gap. The CDR3 protein is CASSDKASNTGELFF. The DNA of the CDR3 is TGTGCCAGCAGCGATAAAGCGTCGAACACCGGGGAGCTGTTTTTT.

This rearrangement joins TRBV7-9 to TRBJ1-3; no clear D. Germline assignment: CDR1 SEHNR and CDR2 FQNEAQ (reference sequence). Deletions cut 6 bases from V and 0 bases from J, with 6 bases between. The CDR3 loop spans 13 amino acids. Written as DNA, the CDR3 is TGTGCCAGCAGATCCGGCTCTGGAAACACCATATATTTT. Encoded protein: CASRSGSGNTIYF.

This clone was picked up a small number of times. This sequence joins TRBV4-3 and TRBJ2-3, with a weak D call TRBD1 (6 bases). The V end lost 0 bases, the J end lost 11 bases, and 15 bases lay between the germline ends. CDR3 length equals 14 residues. Germline V CDR1 and CDR2: LGHNA, YSLEER. This chain's CDR3 is CASSQELDSQRQYF. The CDR3 DNA follows: TGCGCCAGCAGCCAAGAGCTGGACAGCCAAAGGCAGTATTTT.

This clone was detected a few times. The CDR3 DNA follows: TGTGCCAGCAGCGTAGGATTTGGTAGTGATACGCAGTATTTT. This translates into CASSVGFGSDTQYF. The genes are TRBV9 and TRBJ2-3; D not certain. Trimming left V 0 bases short and J 6 bases short, with 11 bases between. The CDR3 totals 14 residues. CDR1 and CDR2 (germline): SGDLS, YYNGEE.

This clone was picked up a small number of times. This sequence joins TRBV29-1 and TRBJ2-1; 8 bases line up with TRBD1. The CDR3 extends over 11 amino acids. The germline gives CDR1 SQVTM, CDR2 ANQGSEA. Trimming took 6 bases from V and 6 from J; bases not matched to a gene: 1. CDR3 region: CSVGTGNEQFF. CDR3 in DNA: TGCAGCGTGGGGACAGGCAATGAGCAGTTCTTC.

This clone was detected only a few times. The V and J genes are TRBV7-6 and TRBJ1-1, with a possible D match to TRBD1 (5 bases). The CDR3 contains 15 residues. The V gene's germline CDR1 is SGHVS and CDR2 FNYEAQ. The germline V and J ends were trimmed by 2 bases and 3 bases, with 13 bases remaining between them. CDR3: CASSLPGRGDTEAFF. The CDR3 nucleotides read TGTGCCAGCAGCTTACCGGGACGGGGGGACACTGAAGCTTTCTTT.